The sequence of this T cell receptor beta chain was determined in a study of T-cell reconstitution after alpha-beta-depleted transplantation in children. Trimming at V came to 8 bases and at J to 2 bases, leaving 16 bases not matched to a gene. Germline lookup yields CDR1 LGHDT and CDR2 YNNKEL (reference sequence). The CDR3 spans 18 residues. A TCRbeta library incorporating unique molecular identifiers was prepared. A single record per CDR3 protein comes from TCRdb applying MiXCR to the PCR reads. This sample carries 600,000 to 700,000 distinct CDR3 sequences, 16% of them seen once, and the ten largest clones take about 1.1%.

Here the sequenced sample was PBMCs from the stem cell graft donor, taken from the stem cell graft. This clonotype originated in a human donor who donated a stem cell graft to a child with acute myeloid leukemia. This chain links TRBV3-1 with TRBJ1-5, with 9 bases fitting TRBD1. CDR3 bases: TGTGCCAGCTGTTTACCAGGAGGGGACAGGGACGGCAATCAGCCCCAGCATTTT. Translating gives CASCLPGGDRDGNQPQHF.